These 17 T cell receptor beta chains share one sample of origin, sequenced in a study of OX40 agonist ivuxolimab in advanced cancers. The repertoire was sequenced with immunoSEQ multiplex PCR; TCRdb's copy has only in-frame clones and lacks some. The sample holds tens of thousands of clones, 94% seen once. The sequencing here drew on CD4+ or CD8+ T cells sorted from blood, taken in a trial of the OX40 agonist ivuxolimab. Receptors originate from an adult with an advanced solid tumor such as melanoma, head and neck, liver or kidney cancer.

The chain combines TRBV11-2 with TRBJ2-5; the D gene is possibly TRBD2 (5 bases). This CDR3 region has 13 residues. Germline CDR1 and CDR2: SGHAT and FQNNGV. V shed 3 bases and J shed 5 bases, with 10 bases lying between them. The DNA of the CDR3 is TGTGCCAGCAGCTTCGGGGTGCGGGAGACCCAGTACTTC. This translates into CASSFGVRETQYF. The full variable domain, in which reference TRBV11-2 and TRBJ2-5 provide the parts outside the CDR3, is EAGVAQSPRYKIIEKRQSVAFWCNPISGHATLYWYQQILGQGPKLLIQFQNNGVVDDSQLPKDRFSAERLKGVDSTLKIQPAKLEDSAVYLCASSFGVRETQYFGPGTRLLVL.

DNA for the CDR3: TGTGCCAGCAGTTCACAGGGGGAGGGCTATGGCTACACCTTC. Protein product: CASSSQGEGYGYTF. This rearrangement joins TRBV27 to TRBJ1-2, with 8 positions matching TRBD1. The V gene end was trimmed by 4 bases and the J gene end by 4 bases; junction bases not matched to a gene: 5. The CDR3 totals 14 residues. In germline, CDR1 is MNHEY, CDR2 SMNVEV (reference sequence).

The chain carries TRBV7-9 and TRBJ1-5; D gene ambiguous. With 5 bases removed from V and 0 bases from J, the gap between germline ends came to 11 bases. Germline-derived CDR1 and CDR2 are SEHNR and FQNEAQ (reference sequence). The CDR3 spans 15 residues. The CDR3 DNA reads TGTGCCAGCAGCCTAGGACGGTATAGCAATCAGCCCCAGCATTTT. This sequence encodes CASSLGRYSNQPQHF.

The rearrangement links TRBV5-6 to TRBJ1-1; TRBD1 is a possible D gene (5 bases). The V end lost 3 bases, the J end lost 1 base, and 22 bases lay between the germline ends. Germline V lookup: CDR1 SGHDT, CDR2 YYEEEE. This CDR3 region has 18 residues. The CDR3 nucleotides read TGTGCCAGCAGCTCTCCGTCGGGGGGATCAGGGACGAACACTGAAGCTTTCTTT. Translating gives CASSSPSGGSGTNTEAFF.

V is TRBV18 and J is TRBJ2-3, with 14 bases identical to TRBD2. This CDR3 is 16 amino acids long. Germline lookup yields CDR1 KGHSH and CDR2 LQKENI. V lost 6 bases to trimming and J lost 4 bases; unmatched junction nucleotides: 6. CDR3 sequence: CASSPTSGGAPDTQYF. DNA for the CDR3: TGTGCCAGCTCCCCGACTAGCGGGGGGGCCCCAGATACGCAGTATTTT.

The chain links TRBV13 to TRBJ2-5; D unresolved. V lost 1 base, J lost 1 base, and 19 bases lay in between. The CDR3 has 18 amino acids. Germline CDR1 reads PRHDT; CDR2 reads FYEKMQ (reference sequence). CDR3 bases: TGTGCCAGCAGCTTAGTATCTCCGGCGCTTGGCGTCCAAGAGACCCAGTACTTC. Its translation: CASSLVSPALGVQETQYF.

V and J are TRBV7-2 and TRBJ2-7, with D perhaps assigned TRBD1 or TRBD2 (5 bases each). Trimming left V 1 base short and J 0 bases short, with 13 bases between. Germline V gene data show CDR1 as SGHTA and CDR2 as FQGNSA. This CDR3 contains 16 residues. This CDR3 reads CASSLERDVSSYEQYF. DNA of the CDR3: TGTGCCAGCAGCTTAGAACGGGACGTCAGCTCCTACGAGCAGTACTTC.

CDR3 protein: CASSGSQGFEQYF. CDR3 nucleotide sequence: TGTGCCAGTTCTGGGTCCCAGGGGTTTGAGCAGTACTTC. The chain couples TRBV19 to TRBJ2-7, with TRBD1 as a possible D gene (6 bases). Trimming removed 8 bases at V and 7 bases at J, with 18 bases between. CDR1 is LNHDA, CDR2 SQIVND, per germline (reference sequence). The CDR3 spans 13 residues. Filled out from reference TRBV19 and TRBJ2-7, the complete variable domain reads DGGITQSPKYLFRKEGQNVTLSCEQNLNHDAMYWYRQDPGQGLRLIYYSQIVNDFQKGDIAEGYSVSREKKESFPLTVTSAQKNPTAFYLCASSGSQGFEQYFGPGTRLTVT.

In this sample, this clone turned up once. The CDR3 coding sequence is TGTGCCAGCAGCTCCCAGGGGGGGCCTCAGTTCTTC. Translated, it gives CASSSQGGPQFF. This chain joins TRBV5-4 and TRBJ2-1; either TRBD1 or TRBD2 may supply D (7 bases each). V was cut by 3 bases and J by 13 bases, with 14 bases left in between. Germline V CDR1 and CDR2: SGHNT, YYREEE (reference sequence). The CDR3 has 12 amino acids.

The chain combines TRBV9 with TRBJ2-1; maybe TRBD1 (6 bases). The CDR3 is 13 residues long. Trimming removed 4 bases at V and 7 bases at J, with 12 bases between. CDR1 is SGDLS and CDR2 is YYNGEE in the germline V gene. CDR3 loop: CASSRGLVNEQFF. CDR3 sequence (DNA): TGTGCCAGCAGCAGGGGGTTAGTGAATGAGCAGTTCTTC.

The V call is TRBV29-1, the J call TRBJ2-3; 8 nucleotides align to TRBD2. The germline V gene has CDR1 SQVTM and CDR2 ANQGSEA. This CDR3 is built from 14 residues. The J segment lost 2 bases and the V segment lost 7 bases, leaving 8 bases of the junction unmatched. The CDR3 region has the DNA TGCAGCGCTTGGACTAGCCGAGACACAGATACGCAGTATTTT. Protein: CSAWTSRDTDTQYF.

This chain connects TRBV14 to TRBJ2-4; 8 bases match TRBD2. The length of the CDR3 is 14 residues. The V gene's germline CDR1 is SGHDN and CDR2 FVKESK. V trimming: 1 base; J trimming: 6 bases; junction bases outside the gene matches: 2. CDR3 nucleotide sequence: TGTGCCAGCAGCCAAGGTGCGGGAGGAAACATTCAGTACTTC. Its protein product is CASSQGAGGNIQYF. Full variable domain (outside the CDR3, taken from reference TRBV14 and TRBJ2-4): EAGVTQFPSHSVIEKGQTVTLRCDPISGHDNLYWYRRVMGKEIKFLLHFVKESKQDESGMPNNRFLAERTGGTYSTLKVQPAELEDSGVYFCASSQGAGGNIQYFGAGTRLSVL.

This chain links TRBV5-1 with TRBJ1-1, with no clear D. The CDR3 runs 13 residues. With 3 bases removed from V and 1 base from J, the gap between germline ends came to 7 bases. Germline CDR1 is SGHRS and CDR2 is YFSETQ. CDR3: CASSWPGNTEAFF. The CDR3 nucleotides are TGCGCCAGCAGCTGGCCAGGGAACACTGAAGCTTTCTTT.

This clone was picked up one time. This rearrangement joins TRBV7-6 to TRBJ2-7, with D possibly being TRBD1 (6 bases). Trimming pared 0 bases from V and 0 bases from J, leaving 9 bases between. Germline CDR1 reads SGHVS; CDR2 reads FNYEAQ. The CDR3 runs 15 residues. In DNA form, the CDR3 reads TGTGCCAGCAGCTTAGCGCCGGACAGCTCCTACGAGCAGTACTTC. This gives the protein CASSLAPDSSYEQYF.

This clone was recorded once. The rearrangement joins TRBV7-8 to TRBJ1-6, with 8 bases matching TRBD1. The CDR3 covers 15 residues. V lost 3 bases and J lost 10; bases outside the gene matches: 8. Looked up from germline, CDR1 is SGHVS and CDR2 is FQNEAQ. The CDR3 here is CASSLSAGGRSPLHF. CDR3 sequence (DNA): TGTGCCAGCAGCTTGAGCGCAGGGGGCAGATCACCCCTCCACTTT.

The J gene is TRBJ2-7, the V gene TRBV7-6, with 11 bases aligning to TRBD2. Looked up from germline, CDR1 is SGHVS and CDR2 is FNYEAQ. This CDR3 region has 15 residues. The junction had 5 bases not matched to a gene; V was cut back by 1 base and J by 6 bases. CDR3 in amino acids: CASSLELAGVVEQYF. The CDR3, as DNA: TGTGCCAGCAGCTTAGAACTAGCGGGAGTGGTCGAGCAGTACTTC.

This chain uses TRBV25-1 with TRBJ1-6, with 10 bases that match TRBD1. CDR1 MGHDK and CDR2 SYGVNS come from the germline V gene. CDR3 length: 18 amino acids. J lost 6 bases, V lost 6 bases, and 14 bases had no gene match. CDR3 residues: CASSPPRGQGKSNSPLHF. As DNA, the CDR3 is TGTGCCAGCAGCCCCCCCCGGGGACAGGGGAAATCTAATTCACCCCTCCACTTT.